Below, 5 T cell receptor beta chains from the same sample are listed, as sequenced in a study of OX40 agonist ivuxolimab in advanced cancers. The table came from immunoSEQ multiplex PCR; TCRdb's copy has only in-frame clones and leaves some out. Among roughly 75,000 clones listed, around 83% were seen once. Sequenced material: CD4+ or CD8+ T cells sorted from blood, taken in a trial of the OX40 agonist ivuxolimab. These TCRs come from an adult with an advanced solid tumor such as melanoma, head and neck, liver or kidney cancer.

The rearrangement links TRBV5-1 to TRBJ2-3; no clear D. Germline CDR1 and CDR2: SGHRS and YFSETQ. Between the trimmed V and J ends, which lost 4 bases and 2 bases, there was a span of 8 bases. This CDR3 contains 13 residues. This CDR3 reads CASSMSSTDTQYF. CDR3 sequence (DNA): TGCGCCAGCAGCATGTCGTCCACAGATACGCAGTATTTT.

This chain joins TRBV7-3 and TRBJ2-1; 9 nucleotides agree with TRBD2. The CDR3 runs to 15 residues. With 2 bases clipped from V and 7 bases from J, the junction kept 6 bases outside the gene matches. Germline V gene sequence: CDR1 SGHTA, CDR2 FQGTGA. Here the CDR3 DNA reads TGTGCCAGCAGCTTATTTAGTAGCGGGAGAAATGAGCAGTTCTTC. Its protein product is CASSLFSSGRNEQFF.

The chain joins TRBV9 to TRBJ1-3; D remains unclear. V gave up 4 bases and J gave up 0 bases, with 8 bases separating them. CDR3 length: 14 amino acids. Germline V gives CDR1 SGDLS, CDR2 YYNGEE. The CDR3 loop is CASSPGGSGNTIYF. For the CDR3, the DNA is TGTGCCAGCAGCCCAGGCGGCTCTGGAAACACCATATATTTT.

This sequence joins TRBV11-2 and TRBJ2-1, with TRBD1 identical over 11 bases. The CDR3 sequence is 16 residues long. V was pared by 4 bases and J by 7 bases, with 9 bases of the junction left unmatched. The V gene's germline CDR1 is SGHAT and CDR2 FQNNGV. This CDR3 reads CASSSQGTGGYNEQFF. DNA for the CDR3: TGTGCCAGCAGCTCGCAAGGGACAGGGGGTTATAATGAGCAGTTCTTC.

This chain joins TRBV15 and TRBJ1-1; maybe TRBD1 (5 bases). This CDR3 region has 14 residues. The V end lost 5 bases, the J end lost 1 base, and 11 bases lay between the germline ends. Germline assignment: CDR1 LNHNV and CDR2 YYDKDF (reference sequence). The CDR3, as DNA: TGTGCCACCAGCCTCACTCAGGGGAACACTGAAGCTTTCTTT. This codes for CATSLTQGNTEAFF.